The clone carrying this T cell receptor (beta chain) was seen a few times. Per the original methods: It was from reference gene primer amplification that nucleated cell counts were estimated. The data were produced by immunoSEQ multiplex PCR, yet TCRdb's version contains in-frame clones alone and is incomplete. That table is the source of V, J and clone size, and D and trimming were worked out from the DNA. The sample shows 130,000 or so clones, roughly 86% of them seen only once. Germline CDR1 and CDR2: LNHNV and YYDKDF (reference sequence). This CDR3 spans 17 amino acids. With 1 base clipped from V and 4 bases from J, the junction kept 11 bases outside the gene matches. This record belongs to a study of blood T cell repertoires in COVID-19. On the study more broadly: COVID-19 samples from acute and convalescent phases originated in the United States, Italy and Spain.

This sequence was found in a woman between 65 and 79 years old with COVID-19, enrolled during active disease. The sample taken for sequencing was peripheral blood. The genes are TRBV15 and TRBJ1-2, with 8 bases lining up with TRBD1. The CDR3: CATSRGRTGPRFYGYTF. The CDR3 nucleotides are TGTGCCACCAGCAGAGGCCGGACAGGGCCGCGTTTCTATGGCTACACCTTC.